These 31 T cell receptor beta chains share one sample of origin, sequenced in a study of blood T cell repertoires in COVID-19. Method: immunoSEQ multiplex PCR; TCRdb's copy keeps in-frame clones and lacks some. The top ten clones hold 11% of a sample with approximately 170,000 clones, about 80% of them seen once. Sequencing input: peripheral blood. All receptors derive from a man between 65 and 85 years old with active or convalescent COVID-19.

This clone was found many times. This sequence joins TRBV28 and TRBJ2-1; 9 bases are a match to TRBD2. V lost 3 bases and J lost 0; bases outside the gene matches: 6. This CDR3 region has 17 residues. Germline V gives CDR1 MDHEN, CDR2 SYDVKM. CDR3 sequence (DNA): TGTGCCAGCAGTTTTCCACGTAGCGGGAGCTCCTACAATGAGCAGTTCTTC. Translated: CASSFPRSGSSYNEQFF.

The chain combines TRBV5-1 with TRBJ2-5; possible D gene TRBD1, 5 bases. The CDR3 runs 14 residues. Germline V lookup: CDR1 SGHRS, CDR2 YFSETQ. V lost 0 bases and J 4 bases, leaving 10 bases between the germline ends. The CDR3 is CASSLVGQGETQYF. The CDR3 DNA reads as TGCGCCAGCAGCTTGGTGGGCCAGGGAGAGACCCAGTACTTC.

The chain employs TRBV27 and TRBJ1-2; 9 bases line up with TRBD1. The ends lost 4 bases at V and 4 bases at J; junction bases unmatched: 4. There are 14 residues in the CDR3. Germline assignment: CDR1 MNHEY and CDR2 SMNVEV (reference sequence). CDR3 sequence reads: CASSYRGHGYGYTF. The CDR3 nucleotides are TGTGCCAGCAGTTACAGGGGGCATGGCTATGGCTACACCTTC.

The chain combines TRBV27 with TRBJ2-7, with 8 bases lining up with TRBD1. The CDR3 contains 15 residues. Losses at the gene ends were 8 bases for V and 1 base for J; bases not matched to a gene: 10. The germline CDR1 and CDR2 sequences are MNHEY and SMNVEV (reference sequence). The CDR3 reads CASGGQGLSSYEQYF. CDR3 nucleotides: TGTGCCAGCGGCGGACAGGGTTTAAGTTCCTACGAGCAGTACTTC.

The chain has TRBV5-5 and TRBJ2-1, with TRBD1 as a possible D gene (6 bases). The CDR3 has 17 residues. Trimming removed 3 bases from V and 7 bases from J, with 23 bases in between. From germline, CDR1 is SGHKS and CDR2 YYEKEE (reference sequence). The CDR3: CASSSKTGVYGANEQFF. In nucleotides, the CDR3 is TGTGCCAGCAGCTCAAAGACAGGCGTCTACGGAGCTAATGAGCAGTTCTTC.

This clone was detected a few times. The chain uses TRBV25-1 and TRBJ2-1, with 11 bases aligning to TRBD1. Germline V gives CDR1 MGHDK, CDR2 SYGVNS. With V trimmed by 7 bases and J by 8 bases, 7 bases remained unmatched. CDR3 length equals 14 residues. In DNA, the CDR3 is TGTGCCAGCACTGGGACAGGGGGAATCTATGAGCAGTTCTTC. This sequence encodes CASTGTGGIYEQFF.

The chain links TRBV11-1 to TRBJ2-3, with 7 bases matching TRBD1. Germline-derived CDR1 and CDR2 are SGHAT and FQDESV (reference sequence). Germline trimming cut 5 bases from V and 0 bases from J; bases unmatched to any gene: 5. The CDR3 contains 15 residues. The CDR3 nucleotides are TGTGCCAGCAGCACAGGGGCCGACAGCACAGATACGCAGTATTTT. Its protein product is CASSTGADSTDTQYF. The whole variable domain, filled in from reference TRBV11-1 and TRBJ2-3, reads EAEVAQSPRYKITEKSQAVAFWCDPISGHATLYWYRQILGQGPELLVQFQDESVVDDSQLPKDRFSAERLKGVDSTLKIQPAELGDSAMYLCASSTGADSTDTQYFGPGTRLTVL.

The gene calls are TRBV30 and TRBJ1-2; D might be TRBD1 (6 bases). This CDR3 is built from 15 residues. Trimming removed 0 bases from V and 4 bases from J, with 15 bases in between. Per germline, CDR1 GTSNPN and CDR2 SVGIG (reference sequence). This CDR3 is CAWSVLQGFLYGYTF. In DNA, the CDR3 is TGTGCCTGGAGTGTACTCCAGGGGTTCCTCTATGGCTACACCTTC. Full variable domain (missing parts from reference TRBV30 and TRBJ1-2): SQTIHQWPATLVQPVGSPLSLECTVEGTSNPNLYWYRQAAGRGLQLLFYSVGIGQISSEVPQNLSASRPQDRQFILSSKKLLLSDSGFYLCAWSVLQGFLYGYTFGSGTRLTVV.

The rearrangement uses TRBV4-1 and TRBJ2-1; 9 nucleotides match TRBD1. Per the germline V gene, CDR1 is MGHRA and CDR2 is YSYEKL. The CDR3 runs to 15 residues. V was pared by 1 base and J by 9 bases, with 7 bases of the junction left unmatched. The CDR3 DNA follows: TGCGCCAGCAGCCAAGCTGGGACAGGGACGGGTGAGCAGTTCTTC. It codes for CASSQAGTGTGEQFF.

The rearrangement joins TRBV2 to TRBJ1-6, with D possibly being TRBD1 (6 bases). Germline V gene sequence: CDR1 SNHLY, CDR2 FYNNEI. V lost 7 bases and J 6 bases, leaving 13 bases between the germline ends. The CDR3 runs to 14 residues. CDR3 DNA sequence: TGTGCCAGCACCCCGGGACAACCTAATTCACCCCTCCACTTT. It codes for CASTPGQPNSPLHF.

V usage is TRBV24-1 and J usage is TRBJ2-6, with 7 bases lining up with TRBD1. Germline V CDR1 and CDR2: KGHDR, SFDVKD. V lost 1 base, J lost 3 bases, and 2 bases stayed unmatched. The CDR3 covers 16 residues. Written as DNA, the CDR3 is TGTGCCACCAGTGATTTCAGGGGGAGTGGGGCCAACGTCCTGACTTTC. Protein product: CATSDFRGSGANVLTF.

This chain uses TRBV18 with TRBJ2-7; tentative D call: TRBD1 (6 bases). The CDR3 has 13 amino acids. The germline V and J ends were trimmed by 4 bases and 4 bases, with 11 bases remaining between them. Per germline, CDR1 KGHSH and CDR2 LQKENI. CDR3 DNA sequence: TGTGCCAGCTCACGGGCAGGGGATTACGAGCAGTACTTC. It codes for CASSRAGDYEQYF.

This clone has more than one count but fewer than ten. The rearrangement uses TRBV7-2 and TRBJ2-3, with TRBD2 matching 12 bases. Unmatched junction bases numbered 7, after V lost 0 bases and J lost 3 bases. The germline gives CDR1 SGHTA, CDR2 FQGNSA. The CDR3 length is 18 residues. The CDR3 reads CASSLAPRTSGATDTQYF. CDR3 coding DNA: TGTGCCAGCAGCTTAGCTCCCCGGACTAGCGGGGCTACAGATACGCAGTATTTT.

This clone counts as medium-sized (0.01 to 0.1%). CDR3 coding DNA: TGCAGCGTTGAATCGGTAGCAGAGGCAACCTACAATGAGCAGTTCTTC. It specifies CSVESVAEATYNEQFF. The chain is built from TRBV29-1 and TRBJ2-1; D ambiguous. The ends were cut back, 2 bases at V and 2 bases at J, with 16 bases in the middle. Germline assignment: CDR1 SQVTM and CDR2 ANQGSEA. The CDR3 totals 16 residues.

This clone appeared once. J is TRBJ2-1 and V is TRBV18; D possibly corresponds to TRBD2 (5 bases). Germline CDR1 is KGHSH and CDR2 is LQKENI. CDR3 length: 16 amino acids. V lost 0 bases and J lost 8, with 17 bases in between. The CDR3 nucleotides are TGTGCCAGCTCACCACCGAGAGGTGAGGGTAGCGATGAGCAGTTCTTC. The encoded protein is CASSPPRGEGSDEQFF.

This clone was detected only a few times. This chain connects TRBV2 to TRBJ1-1; 8 bases line up with TRBD1. The CDR3 extends over 14 amino acids. V dropped 8 bases and J dropped 4; count of bases not matched to a gene: 9. Germline loops: CDR1 SNHLY, CDR2 FYNNEI. The CDR3 is CASGQGRSSTEAFF. The CDR3 DNA follows: TGTGCCAGCGGACAGGGAAGGTCTAGCACTGAAGCTTTCTTT.

This chain joins TRBV21-1 and TRBJ2-1; the DNA was not compared with TRBD2, the D call given in the table. TRBV21-1 is a documented pseudogene. CDR3 size: 18 residues. The CDR3 region is CASSMTLGLSSSYNEQFF. CDR3 DNA: TGTGCCAGCAGCATGACCCTGGGACTTTCCAGCTCCTACAATGAGCAGTTCTTC.

The V and J genes are TRBV28 and TRBJ1-5, with 7 bases matching TRBD1. Losses at the gene ends were 4 bases for V and 7 bases for J; bases not matched to a gene: 7. CDR1 and CDR2 (germline): MDHEN, SYDVKM. The CDR3 length is 14 residues. Here the CDR3 DNA reads TGTGCCAGCAGTTCAGGGGGGTCCCCCCAGCCCCAGCATTTT. This translates into CASSSGGSPQPQHF. Based on the CDR3 plus reference TRBV28 and TRBJ1-5, the full variable domain is DVKVTQSSRYLVKRTGEKVFLECVQDMDHENMFWYRQDPGLGLRLIYFSYDVKMKEKGDIPEGYSVSREKKERFSLILESASTNQTSMYLCASSSGGSPQPQHFGDGTRLSIL.

This clone has a handful of counts. The chain joins TRBV18 to TRBJ1-1, with D possibly TRBD1 on 6 matching bases. In germline, CDR1 is KGHSH, CDR2 LQKENI. This CDR3 contains 12 residues. V shed 5 bases and J shed 6 bases, with 10 bases lying between them. CDR3 DNA: TGTGCCAGCTCAGCTACAGGGTCTGAAGCTTTCTTT. This encodes CASSATGSEAFF. Combining the CDR3 with reference TRBV18 and TRBJ1-1 gives the whole variable domain NAGVMQNPRHLVRRRGQEARLRCSPMKGHSHVYWYRQLPEEGLKFMVYLQKENIIDESGMPKERFSAEFPKEGPSILRIQQVVRGDSAAYFCASSATGSEAFFGQGTRLTVV.

The rearrangement joins TRBV4-3 to TRBJ1-1; a weak D match, TRBD1 (6 bases). The V gene's germline CDR1 is LGHNA and CDR2 YSLEER. CDR3 length: 12 amino acids. Trimming cost V 2 bases and J 7 bases, with 8 bases left between them. The CDR3 DNA follows: TGCGCCAGCAGCCAAAGAGGGGGTGAAGCTTTCTTT. Translation gives CASSQRGGEAFF.

The rearrangement uses TRBV4-3 and TRBJ1-2, with 8 bases lining up with TRBD1. The germline CDR1 and CDR2 sequences are LGHNA and YSLEER. The V gene end was trimmed by 4 bases and the J gene end by 6 bases; junction bases not matched to a gene: 13. The CDR3 spans 16 residues. The CDR3 reads CASSRRRTGLVDGYTF. The CDR3 nucleotides are TGCGCCAGCAGCCGCCGCAGGACAGGGCTTGTTGATGGCTACACCTTC.

The chain uses TRBV7-2 and TRBJ2-1; D possibly corresponds to TRBD2 (5 bases). Germline loops: CDR1 SGHTA, CDR2 FQGNSA. This CDR3 is built from 15 residues. Trimming took off 5 bases at V and 4 bases at J, with 15 bases between the two ends. CDR3 residues: CASSVTEERYNEQFF. In nucleotides, the CDR3 is TGTGCCAGCAGCGTAACAGAGGAGCGGTACAATGAGCAGTTCTTC. Combining the CDR3 with reference TRBV7-2 and TRBJ2-1 gives the whole variable domain GAGVSQSPSNKVTEKGKDVELRCDPISGHTALYWYRQSLGQGLEFLIYFQGNSAPDKSGLPSDRFSAERTGGSVSTLTIQRTQQEDSAVYLCASSVTEERYNEQFFGPGTRLTVL.

The genes are TRBV7-9 and TRBJ1-4; D not certain. Trimming cost V 10 bases and J 5 bases, with 14 bases left between them. Germline V gene data show CDR1 as SEHNR and CDR2 as FQNEAQ (reference sequence). This CDR3 spans 13 amino acids. DNA of the CDR3: TGTGCCACCCAGGTGGGCCAAAATGAAAAACTGTTTTTT. Protein: CATQVGQNEKLFF. Based on the CDR3 plus reference TRBV7-9 and TRBJ1-4, the full variable domain is DTGVSQNPRHKITKRGQNVTFRCDPISEHNRLYWYRQTLGQGPEFLTYFQNEAQLEKSRLLSDRFSAERPKGSFSTLEIQRTEQGDSAMYLCATQVGQNEKLFFGSGTQLSVL.

This clone was found a few times. The CDR3 DNA reads TGTGCCAGCAGTGGATCAACTAGCGGGGGGGCCCGTAGAGAGCAGTTCTTC. As protein: CASSGSTSGGARREQFF. V usage is TRBV6-6 and J usage is TRBJ2-1, with 13 bases lining up with TRBD2. This CDR3 is 17 amino acids long. The germline V gene has CDR1 MNHNY and CDR2 SVGAGI (reference sequence). V gave up 5 bases and J gave up 10 bases; unmatched junction bases: 14.

This chain links TRBV19 with TRBJ2-3, with D possibly being TRBD1 (6 bases). There are 16 residues in the CDR3. Germline V gene sequence: CDR1 LNHDA, CDR2 SQIVND (reference sequence). V lost 2 bases and J lost 1, with 13 bases in between. CDR3 nucleotides: TGTGCCAGTAGTATATCCGACAGGCCCCGCACAGATACGCAGTATTTT. Translated, it gives CASSISDRPRTDTQYF.

This clone was picked up one time. The chain is built from TRBV5-1 and TRBJ2-5, with TRBD2 matching over 15 bases. Germline assignment: CDR1 SGHRS and CDR2 YFSETQ. CDR3 length equals 18 residues. Trimming took 4 bases from V and 1 from J; bases not matched to a gene: 8. CDR3 sequence reads: CASSLGTSGRNSQETQYF. DNA of the CDR3: TGCGCCAGCAGCCTCGGGACTAGCGGGAGGAACTCCCAAGAGACCCAGTACTTC.

This chain connects TRBV18 to TRBJ1-2, with TRBD1 matching 8 bases. This CDR3 contains 13 residues. The junction had 10 bases not matched to a gene; V was cut back by 8 bases and J by 8 bases. CDR1 is KGHSH, CDR2 LQKENI, per germline. CDR3 bases: TGTGCCAGCAACAACGGACAGGGTTGGGGCTACACCTTC. Amino acids: CASNNGQGWGYTF. Full variable domain (missing parts from reference TRBV18 and TRBJ1-2): NAGVMQNPRHLVRRRGQEARLRCSPMKGHSHVYWYRQLPEEGLKFMVYLQKENIIDESGMPKERFSAEFPKEGPSILRIQQVVRGDSAAYFCASNNGQGWGYTFGSGTRLTVV.

This chain joins TRBV5-4 and TRBJ1-5, with TRBD1 as a possible D gene (6 bases). Trimming removed 5 bases from V and 2 bases from J, with 14 bases in between. The CDR3 consists of 15 residues. Germline V lookup: CDR1 SGHNT, CDR2 YYREEE (reference sequence). The CDR3 loop reads CASSLQGEGNQPQHF. The CDR3, as DNA: TGTGCCAGCAGTTTACAGGGAGAAGGCAATCAGCCCCAGCATTTT. Full variable domain (outside the CDR3, taken from reference TRBV5-4 and TRBJ1-5): ETGVTQSPTHLIKTRGQQVTLRCSSQSGHNTVSWYQQALGQGPQFIFQYYREEENGRGNFPPRFSGLQFPNYSSELNVNALELDDSALYLCASSLQGEGNQPQHFGDGTRLSIL.

The chain is built from TRBV7-8 and TRBJ1-5, with 8 bases fitting TRBD1. CDR1 is SGHVS and CDR2 is FQNEAQ in the germline V gene. This CDR3 is 18 amino acids long. Unmatched junction bases numbered 14, after V lost 4 bases and J lost 3 bases. The CDR3 here is CASSSPGQDLLINQPQHF. The CDR3 bases are TGTGCCAGCAGCTCACCGGGACAGGACCTTCTTATCAATCAGCCCCAGCATTTT.

The V call is TRBV2, the J call TRBJ1-1, with TRBD1 as a possible D gene (6 bases). The germline CDR1 and CDR2 sequences are SNHLY and FYNNEI. This CDR3 has 14 residues. V lost 7 bases, J lost 5 bases, and 17 bases lay in between. The CDR3 here is CASINRNRETEAFF. The CDR3 DNA reads TGTGCCAGCATTAACCGGAACAGGGAGACTGAAGCTTTCTTT.

The chain employs TRBV9 and TRBJ2-1; D call uncertain. The CDR3 is 15 residues long. Per germline, CDR1 SGDLS and CDR2 YYNGEE. Trimming removed 3 bases at V and 0 bases at J, with 10 bases between. The CDR3 loop reads CASSATTSSYNEQFF. CDR3 DNA: TGTGCCAGCAGCGCAACAACAAGCTCCTACAATGAGCAGTTCTTC.